One and the same sample provided the 26 T cell receptor beta chains below, sequenced in a study of cytomegalovirus exposure and HLA in healthy donors. The PCR made use of 60 Vbeta and 13 Jbeta primers. Only in-frame clones appear in the TCRdb table, and some are missing; sequencing was by immunoSEQ multiplex PCR. The sample gives around 150,000 clones, around 73% of which show up once; approximately 1.5% is in the top ten. Sequences were obtained from PBMCs. The receptor set was obtained from a male donor in good health and CMV-seronegative.

Worth noting for this clone: Other DNA sequences of this sample code for an identical CDR3. CDR3: CASSLRAGGRETQYF. In DNA form, the CDR3 reads TGTGCCAGCAGTCTTAGGGCGGGAGGGCGAGAGACCCAGTACTTC. The chain links TRBV27 to TRBJ2-5; 9 positions agree with TRBD2. J lost 4 bases, V lost 5 bases, and 8 bases had no gene match. CDR3 size: 15 residues. The germline CDR1 and CDR2 sequences are MNHEY and SMNVEV (reference sequence).

J is TRBJ2-1 and V is TRBV29-1; 7 bases line up with TRBD2. After removal of 7 bases from V and 5 bases from J, the junction contained 14 bases not matched to a gene. Germline V gene lookup returns CDR1 SQVTM and CDR2 ANQGSEA. The CDR3 contains 15 residues. The CDR3 here is CSATSGTTRDNEQFF. CDR3 sequence (DNA): TGCAGCGCTACCTCCGGGACTACAAGGGACAATGAGCAGTTCTTC.

The chain combines TRBV7-2 with TRBJ2-7, with 12 bases that match TRBD2. Germline CDR1 is SGHTA and CDR2 is FQGNSA. The CDR3 sequence is 16 residues long. The ends lost 1 base at V and 3 bases at J; junction bases unmatched: 4. The CDR3 sequence: CASSLGLTSGGYEQYF. The CDR3 DNA is TGTGCCAGCAGCTTAGGACTGACTAGCGGGGGCTACGAGCAGTACTTC.

Only a few counts were recorded for this clone. This rearrangement joins TRBV21-1 to TRBJ2-7; the table gives TRBD2 as D, unverified against the DNA. TRBV21-1 is classified as a pseudogene. The CDR3 runs 18 residues. CDR3 residues: CASSKGSFLAYCSYEQYF. Written as DNA, the CDR3 is TGTGCCAGCAGCAAAGGGTCGTTTCTAGCGTACTGCTCCTACGAGCAGTACTTC.

The table lists this clone with a few counts. The rearrangement uses TRBV11-2 and TRBJ2-3; TRBD2 matches at 8 bases. The CDR3 extends over 19 amino acids. V shed 2 bases and J 2 bases; nucleotides not matched to a gene: 15. Germline V gene lookup returns CDR1 SGHAT and CDR2 FQNNGV. In nucleotides, the CDR3 is TGTGCCAGCAGCTTAAGTGGCGGGTTAGCGGGGAAGTACACAGATACGCAGTATTTT. It yields the protein CASSLSGGLAGKYTDTQYF.

The CDR3 coding sequence is TGTGCCAGCAGTTATATAGCGGGAAGCTCCTACGAGCAGTACTTC. Translating it yields CASSYIAGSSYEQYF. The rearrangement joins TRBV28 to TRBJ2-7; 8 bases line up with TRBD2. J lost 0 bases, V lost 4 bases, and 5 bases had no gene match. From germline, CDR1 is MDHEN and CDR2 SYDVKM. The CDR3 is 15 residues long.

The chain joins TRBV6-6 to TRBJ1-2, with 7 bases fitting TRBD1. This CDR3 comprises 16 residues. J was trimmed by 4 bases and V by 5 bases; bases with no gene match: 13. CDR1 is MNHNY and CDR2 is SVGAGI in the germline V gene (reference sequence). CDR3 in amino acids: CASSRGQVTRPYGYTF. In DNA, the CDR3 is TGTGCCAGCAGTCGTGGACAGGTGACCCGTCCCTATGGCTACACCTTC.

This chain joins TRBV2 and TRBJ2-3; 11 nucleotides match TRBD2. This CDR3 region has 14 residues. Trimming removed 6 bases from V and 6 bases from J; junction bases left unmatched: 5. CDR1 is SNHLY, CDR2 FYNNEI, per germline. CDR3 DNA: TGTGCCAGCAGCTATAGCGGGAGGGGGGATACGCAGTATTTT. It encodes CASSYSGRGDTQYF.

This clone has only a few counts. This chain links TRBV4-2 with TRBJ1-2; TRBD1 might be the D (5 bases). Per the germline V gene, CDR1 is LGHNA and CDR2 is YNFKEQ. V was trimmed by 4 bases and J by 1 base, leaving 13 bases between them. The CDR3 has 15 amino acids. The CDR3 nucleotides read TGTGCCAGCAGCCCCCTGGGGGGAATTAACTATGGCTACACCTTC. It is translated as CASSPLGGINYGYTF.

This chain links TRBV7-2 with TRBJ1-2; 9 positions agree with TRBD1. The V and J ends lost 5 bases and 8 bases, in that order; junction bases with no gene match: 9. CDR3 size: 14 residues. Germline V gene data show CDR1 as SGHTA and CDR2 as FQGNSA. CDR3 nucleotides: TGTGCCAGCAGCCCCAAGACAGGGGGAGGGGGCTACACCTTC. Translated, it gives CASSPKTGGGGYTF.

This chain uses TRBV9 with TRBJ1-1; tentatively, D is TRBD1 (6 bases). Germline CDR1 reads SGDLS; CDR2 reads YYNGEE. Trimming stripped 3 bases from V and 6 bases from J, with 9 bases between. This CDR3 comprises 12 residues. The CDR3 DNA sequence: TGTGCCAGCAGCGGGGGGGGCCCTGAAGCTTTCTTT. Its translation: CASSGGGPEAFF.

The chain links TRBV5-4 to TRBJ1-2; D may be TRBD1 (6 bases). V shed 6 bases and J shed 6 bases, with 15 bases lying between them. CDR3 size: 13 residues. Germline CDR1 reads SGHNT; CDR2 reads YYREEE (reference sequence). The CDR3 loop is CASNERPGDGYTF. The CDR3, as DNA: TGTGCCAGCAACGAACGCCCAGGGGATGGCTACACCTTC.

V usage is TRBV5-4 and J usage is TRBJ2-1, with D uncertain. Germline CDR1 is SGHNT and CDR2 is YYREEE (reference sequence). Trimming cost V 0 bases and J 9 bases, with 4 bases left between them. This CDR3 comprises 11 residues. In DNA form, the CDR3 reads TGTGCCAGCAGCTTGGGGAGTGAGCAGTTCTTC. Translation gives CASSLGSEQFF. Variable domain in full (rest from reference TRBV5-4 and TRBJ2-1): ETGVTQSPTHLIKTRGQQVTLRCSSQSGHNTVSWYQQALGQGPQFIFQYYREEENGRGNFPPRFSGLQFPNYSSELNVNALELDDSALYLCASSLGSEQFFGPGTRLTVL.

This chain uses TRBV5-4 with TRBJ1-2; the D gene is possibly TRBD1 (5 bases). The germline V gene encodes CDR1 SGHNT and CDR2 YYREEE (reference sequence). V was pared by 2 bases and J by 6 bases, with 17 bases between. CDR3 length equals 15 residues. In DNA form, the CDR3 reads TGTGCCAGCAGCTTCGCCAGGCGGGGGGTCCATGGCTACACCTTC. This sequence encodes CASSFARRGVHGYTF.

CDR3 residues: CASSPPQGNTEAFF. CDR3 bases: TGTGCCAGCAGCCCCCCCCAGGGGAACACTGAAGCTTTCTTT. The chain has TRBV13 and TRBJ1-1; tentative D call: TRBD1 (5 bases). The CDR3 is 14 residues long. The V gene's germline CDR1 is PRHDT and CDR2 FYEKMQ (reference sequence). V was trimmed by 5 bases and J by 1 base, leaving 11 bases between them.

This sequence joins TRBV28 and TRBJ1-2, with TRBD1 matching over 8 bases. There are 14 residues in the CDR3. CDR1 is MDHEN and CDR2 is SYDVKM in the germline V gene. V dropped 5 bases and J dropped 5; count of bases not matched to a gene: 7. For the CDR3, the DNA is TGTGCCAGCAGTGGACCAGGGGGCAGATATGGCTACACCTTC. Translating it yields CASSGPGGRYGYTF.

This clone came up a few times. At the DNA level, this CDR3 is encoded by other sequences in the same sample as well. The chain recombines TRBV5-1 with TRBJ2-2; 9 bases map to TRBD1. The V gene end was trimmed by 4 bases and the J gene end by 5 bases; junction bases not matched to a gene: 3. The CDR3 is 14 amino acids. The germline CDR1 and CDR2 sequences are SGHRS and YFSETQ. The chain's CDR3 is CASSRQGDTGELFF. CDR3 DNA: TGCGCCAGCAGCCGACAGGGGGATACCGGGGAGCTGTTTTTT.

The chain recombines TRBV25-1 with TRBJ2-3; D may be TRBD2 (6 bases). Germline V gives CDR1 MGHDK, CDR2 SYGVNS. The CDR3 spans 13 residues. Trimming cost V 4 bases and J 3 bases, with 8 bases left between them. CDR3 amino acids: CASSAGRTDTQYF. CDR3 sequence (DNA): TGTGCCAGCAGTGCCGGGAGAACAGATACGCAGTATTTT.

The chain links TRBV6-5 to TRBJ2-5; possible D gene TRBD1, 6 bases. Between the trimmed V and J ends, which lost 6 bases and 2 bases, there was a span of 7 bases. The CDR3 spans 12 residues. CDR1 is MNHEY and CDR2 is SVGAGI in the germline V gene. The CDR3 reads CASSGQQETQYF. CDR3 nucleotide sequence: TGTGCCAGCAGCGGACAGCAAGAGACCCAGTACTTC.

The genes are TRBV5-4 and TRBJ2-3; tentative D call: TRBD1 (6 bases). Trimming pared 0 bases from V and 4 bases from J, leaving 15 bases between. Looked up from germline, CDR1 is SGHNT and CDR2 is YYREEE (reference sequence). CDR3 length: 16 amino acids. CDR3 amino acids: CASSLAGARSSDTQYF. CDR3 in DNA: TGTGCCAGCAGCTTGGCAGGGGCGCGATCTTCAGATACGCAGTATTTT.

This chain connects TRBV30 to TRBJ2-5; TRBD2 matches 11 bases. The CDR3 has 15 residues. The germline gives CDR1 GTSNPN, CDR2 SVGIG (reference sequence). The V gene end was trimmed by 2 bases and the J gene end by 5 bases; junction bases not matched to a gene: 7. Here the CDR3 reads CAWSTGLAASETQYF. CDR3 coding DNA: TGTGCCTGGAGTACGGGACTAGCGGCCTCGGAGACCCAGTACTTC.

The chain employs TRBV18 and TRBJ2-6, with unresolved D. Germline V gene sequence: CDR1 KGHSH, CDR2 LQKENI. V was clipped by 0 bases and J by 2 bases, with 2 bases between them. The CDR3 has 14 residues. CDR3 residues: CASSPPTGANVLTF. CDR3 DNA sequence: TGTGCCAGCTCACCACCTACTGGGGCCAACGTCCTGACTTTC. Complete variable domain (other parts from reference TRBV18 and TRBJ2-6): NAGVMQNPRHLVRRRGQEARLRCSPMKGHSHVYWYRQLPEEGLKFMVYLQKENIIDESGMPKERFSAEFPKEGPSILRIQQVVRGDSAAYFCASSPPTGANVLTFGAGSRLTVL.

The chain recombines TRBV11-2 with TRBJ2-1, with 7 bases lining up with TRBD1. Looked up from germline, CDR1 is SGHAT and CDR2 is FQNNGV. The CDR3 extends over 14 amino acids. With 1 base clipped from V and 7 bases from J, the junction kept 4 bases outside the gene matches. The CDR3 region is CASSLGLDRNEQFF. The CDR3 nucleotides read TGTGCCAGCAGCTTAGGGTTGGACAGGAATGAGCAGTTCTTC.

J is TRBJ2-7 and V is TRBV6-5; 8 nucleotides line up with TRBD1. CDR1 is MNHEY, CDR2 SVGAGI, per germline. The CDR3 spans 13 residues. With 10 bases clipped from V and 2 bases from J, the junction kept 7 bases outside the gene matches. The CDR3 region has the DNA TGTGCCACCCGACAGGGGATCACCTACGAGCAGTACTTC. Amino acids: CATRQGITYEQYF.

The V gene is TRBV2, the J gene TRBJ1-2; D is unclear. The V end lost 8 bases, the J end lost 4 bases, and 14 bases lay between the germline ends. CDR1 is SNHLY and CDR2 is FYNNEI in the germline V gene. The CDR3 consists of 13 residues. CDR3 region: CASGSDKTYGYTF. In DNA form, the CDR3 reads TGTGCCAGCGGTAGCGACAAGACCTATGGCTACACCTTC.

This clone was seen a few times. The rearrangement links TRBV7-9 to TRBJ1-2, with 7 bases aligning to TRBD1. There are 14 residues in the CDR3. The V gene end was trimmed by 4 bases and the J gene end by 1 base; junction bases not matched to a gene: 3. Germline V gene sequence: CDR1 SEHNR, CDR2 FQNEAQ (reference sequence). The chain's CDR3 is CASSSGQDNYGYTF. The CDR3 region has the DNA TGTGCCAGCAGCTCCGGACAGGATAACTATGGCTACACCTTC.